The clone carrying this TCR beta chain has just one count. Its antigen is not identified. The entry originates in a study of vaccination and CD4 T cells after COVID-19. Across the study: The study enrolled six male and four female convalescents, two of whom were Hispanic. With a range of 35 to 161, the median interval from diagnosis to drawing post-COVID samples was 101 days.

This sample's time point: late sampling 161 to 241 days after vaccination in a few convalescent patients. Study outcomes and limitations: Looking at convalescent patients, a median around 86% of reactive clones were present only post-vaccination.

TCRdb re-called the PCR reads with MiXCR, one entry per CDR3 protein. The table shows tens of thousands of distinct CDR3 sequences, with approximately 49% occurring only once. V was pared by 6 bases and J by 4 bases, with 7 bases of the junction left unmatched. The germline V gene has CDR1 MNHNS and CDR2 SASEGT. The CDR3 covers 14 residues. The TCR comes from a human donor who had recovered from COVID-19. This sample comprised CD4+ T cells from blood, obtained about 7 months after SARS-CoV-2 vaccination. The chain has TRBV6-1 and TRBJ2-7; TRBD2 matches 9 bases. CDR3 sequence (DNA): TGTGCCAGCAGACTTCTAGCGGGGCAATACGAGCAGTACTTC. Its protein product is CASRLLAGQYEQYF.